The 30 T cell receptor beta chains listed next were all sequenced from one sample in a study of blood T cell repertoires in COVID-19. TCRdb keeps only in-frame clones here, not all; method: immunoSEQ multiplex PCR. The table shows some 190,000 clones, with approximately 80% occurring only once. Material: peripheral blood. These receptors were taken from a woman at least 80 years old with COVID-19, enrolled during active disease.

The chain joins TRBV5-6 to TRBJ1-5, with D hard to call. V was pared by 7 bases and J by 2 bases, with 13 bases between. This CDR3 has 14 amino acids. CDR1 SGHDT and CDR2 YYEEEE come from the germline V gene. The CDR3 spells CASSYFQRNQPQHF. The CDR3 DNA reads TGTGCCAGCTCTTACTTCCAACGCAATCAGCCCCAGCATTTT.

The V call is TRBV7-9, the J call TRBJ1-1, with TRBD1 matching 9 bases. The CDR3 extends over 14 amino acids. V lost 4 bases to trimming and J lost 4 bases; unmatched junction nucleotides: 4. Germline-derived CDR1 and CDR2 are SEHNR and FQNEAQ (reference sequence). Here the CDR3 DNA reads TGTGCCAGCAGCTCAACAGGGGGCATCACTGAAGCTTTCTTT. Its translation is CASSSTGGITEAFF.

This chain connects TRBV19 to TRBJ1-2, with no clear D. Trimming pared 7 bases from V and 0 bases from J, leaving 9 bases between. Per the germline V gene, CDR1 is LNHDA and CDR2 is SQIVND (reference sequence). There are 13 residues in the CDR3. The CDR3 nucleotides are TGTGCCAGTACCGGCGGGACTAACTATGGCTACACCTTC. Its protein product is CASTGGTNYGYTF.

The V and J genes are TRBV7-8 and TRBJ1-1; a possible D gene is TRBD1 (5 bases). CDR1 SGHVS and CDR2 FQNEAQ come from the germline V gene. The V gene lost 3 bases and the J gene lost 4 bases, with 9 bases spanning the gap. This CDR3 is built from 13 residues. CDR3 in amino acids: CASSFGGATEAFF. In DNA form, the CDR3 reads TGTGCCAGCAGCTTTGGTGGGGCCACTGAAGCTTTCTTT.

The chain carries TRBV19 and TRBJ2-1; tentatively, D is TRBD2 (6 bases). V lost 6 bases, J lost 4 bases, and 13 bases lay in between. The CDR3 loop spans 14 amino acids. Germline CDR1 LNHDA, CDR2 SQIVND (reference sequence). The CDR3 DNA reads as TGTGCCAGTAGATCTCTAGGAGGGTACAATGAGCAGTTCTTC. It is translated as CASRSLGGYNEQFF.

V and J are TRBV28 and TRBJ2-7; TRBD2 is a possible D gene (5 bases). In germline, CDR1 is MDHEN, CDR2 SYDVKM. This CDR3 is 13 amino acids long. The V end was cut by 8 bases, the J end by 3 bases, with 14 bases between. Written as DNA, the CDR3 is TGTGCCAGCTCAAACCGGAGGCTCTACGAGCAGTACTTC. It encodes CASSNRRLYEQYF.

This chain connects TRBV9 to TRBJ1-5, with TRBD1 identical over 8 bases. This CDR3 contains 15 residues. Germline values: CDR1 SGDLS, CDR2 YYNGEE. V was pared by 0 bases and J by 4 bases, with 3 bases of the junction left unmatched. The CDR3: CASSVGDRLNQPQHF. CDR3 in DNA: TGTGCCAGCAGCGTAGGGGACAGGTTGAATCAGCCCCAGCATTTT.

This clone was observed a few times. This chain uses TRBV2 with TRBJ1-5; 7 bases map to TRBD1. V lost 5 bases, J lost 3 bases, and 4 bases stayed unmatched. The germline V gene encodes CDR1 SNHLY and CDR2 FYNNEI. This CDR3 is 14 amino acids long. CDR3 sequence reads: CASSPGTANQPQHF. DNA for the CDR3: TGTGCCAGCAGTCCAGGGACAGCCAATCAGCCCCAGCATTTT.

The chain combines TRBV5-1 with TRBJ1-6; D unclear. Germline CDR1 is SGHRS and CDR2 is YFSETQ. CDR3 length: 16 residues. V lost 4 bases and J lost 7, with 18 bases in between. CDR3 residues: CASSPAEFAGNSPLHF. CDR3 nucleotides: TGCGCCAGCAGCCCCGCGGAGTTTGCGGGGAATTCACCCCTCCACTTT.

The V and J genes are TRBV19 and TRBJ1-5; perhaps TRBD1 as D (5 bases). The length of the CDR3 is 14 residues. Germline loops: CDR1 LNHDA, CDR2 SQIVND (reference sequence). V lost 9 bases, J lost 2 bases, and 14 bases lay in between. The chain's CDR3 is CASDPGGGNQPQHF. The DNA of the CDR3 is TGTGCCAGCGACCCTGGAGGGGGCAATCAGCCCCAGCATTTT.

The V and J genes are TRBV25-1 and TRBJ1-2; perhaps TRBD1 as D (6 bases). Germline lookup yields CDR1 MGHDK and CDR2 SYGVNS. Trimming took off 2 bases at V and 5 bases at J, with 9 bases between the two ends. CDR3 length: 13 amino acids. The CDR3 DNA follows: TGTGCCAGCAGTGAAGGGGGCCCTTATGGCTACACCTTC. Amino acids: CASSEGGPYGYTF.

This CDR3 reads CASRPGQRYEQYF. In DNA, the CDR3 is TGTGCCAGCAGGCCGGGACAGAGGTACGAGCAGTACTTC. The rearrangement uses TRBV7-9 and TRBJ2-7; 7 bases agree with TRBD1. Germline V gene data show CDR1 as SEHNR and CDR2 as FQNEAQ (reference sequence). The V gene end was trimmed by 6 bases and the J gene end by 4 bases; junction bases not matched to a gene: 6. The CDR3 runs 13 residues.

The chain is built from TRBV28 and TRBJ1-2, with 7 bases that match TRBD1. The J segment lost 0 bases and the V segment lost 5 bases, leaving 12 bases of the junction unmatched. The CDR3 loop spans 17 amino acids. Germline V CDR1 and CDR2: MDHEN, SYDVKM. CDR3 protein: CASSLTGAMTTNYGYTF. CDR3 DNA: TGTGCCAGCAGTCTAACAGGGGCGATGACAACTAACTATGGCTACACCTTC.

The rearrangement uses TRBV6-1 and TRBJ2-7, with D hard to call. Trimming removed 3 bases at V and 5 bases at J, with 20 bases between. Germline V CDR1 and CDR2: MNHNS, SASEGT. The CDR3 length is 16 residues. CDR3 sequence: CASSESLPLRVNEQYF. Here the CDR3 DNA reads TGTGCCAGCAGTGAGTCACTCCCCCTTCGAGTCAACGAGCAGTACTTC.

J is TRBJ1-3 and V is TRBV6-1; no clear D. V gave up 2 bases and J gave up 3 bases, with 8 bases separating them. CDR3 length equals 14 residues. Germline loops: CDR1 MNHNS, CDR2 SASEGT. The CDR3 protein is CASSEQRSGNTIYF. The CDR3 nucleotides are TGTGCCAGCAGTGAACAAAGGAGTGGAAACACCATATATTTT.

The chain combines TRBV27 with TRBJ1-1; a possible D gene is TRBD1 (5 bases). Trimming pared 2 bases from V and 0 bases from J, leaving 10 bases between. CDR3 size: 15 residues. In germline, CDR1 is MNHEY, CDR2 SMNVEV (reference sequence). The DNA for the CDR3 is TGTGCCAGCAGTTTAAAGTCGGGGGTGAACACTGAAGCTTTCTTT. Translating it yields CASSLKSGVNTEAFF.

V and J are TRBV5-4 and TRBJ2-3; D not resolved. Per germline, CDR1 SGHNT and CDR2 YYREEE (reference sequence). Deletions cut 0 bases from V and 4 bases from J, with 9 bases between. This CDR3 region has 14 residues. The chain's CDR3 is CASSLGSRADTQYF. The CDR3 nucleotides read TGTGCCAGCAGCTTGGGTAGTCGGGCAGATACGCAGTATTTT.

This chain joins TRBV6-5 and TRBJ1-2; D gene unclear. The CDR3 runs 10 residues. With 5 bases removed from V and 6 bases from J, the gap between germline ends came to 4 bases. Germline V gene data show CDR1 as MNHEY and CDR2 as SVGAGI. The CDR3: CASSLHGYTF. CDR3 nucleotides: TGTGCCAGCAGTCTACATGGCTACACCTTC.

The chain has TRBV5-8 and TRBJ2-6; D unresolved. V lost 3 bases, J lost 3 bases, and 13 bases lay in between. The CDR3 has 16 residues. Germline CDR1 SGHTS, CDR2 YDEGEE. CDR3 coding DNA: TGTGCCAGCAGCTACACTGGTGCGGTTGGGGCCAACGTCCTGACTTTC. Protein sequence: CASSYTGAVGANVLTF.

This clone occurred once. The chain recombines TRBV15 with TRBJ1-2, with a tentative D call TRBD1 (6 bases). The germline gives CDR1 LNHNV, CDR2 YYDKDF (reference sequence). This CDR3 has 16 amino acids. Trimming took off 0 bases at V and 7 bases at J, with 18 bases between the two ends. CDR3 bases: TGTGCCACCAGCAGAGAGGTGCAGGGGACGATTGGTGGCTACACCTTC. It codes for CATSREVQGTIGGYTF.

The chain joins TRBV5-5 to TRBJ1-5; D unresolved. V lost 0 bases to trimming and J lost 4 bases, with 8 bases between them. Per germline, CDR1 SGHKS and CDR2 YYEKEE (reference sequence). This CDR3 comprises 14 residues. The CDR3 region has the DNA TGTGCCAGCAGCTTGGGGGCGGGGAATCAGCCCCAGCATTTT. Its protein product is CASSLGAGNQPQHF.

The rearrangement joins TRBV9 to TRBJ2-7, with TRBD2 matching over 9 bases. Germline CDR1 reads SGDLS; CDR2 reads YYNGEE. The CDR3 consists of 14 residues. Losses at the gene ends were 4 bases for V and 4 bases for J; bases not matched to a gene: 6. The CDR3 sequence is CASSPLTSGYEQYF. CDR3 sequence (DNA): TGTGCCAGCAGCCCCCTGACTAGCGGTTACGAGCAGTACTTC.

The CDR3 protein is CASSFGGAAPEAFF. CDR3 in DNA: TGTGCCAGCAGCTTTGGAGGGGCGGCCCCTGAAGCTTTCTTT. This chain uses TRBV11-2 with TRBJ1-1; D possibly corresponds to TRBD1 (5 bases). V was shortened by 3 bases and J by 6 bases, with 14 bases between the two germline ends. The CDR3 covers 14 residues. The germline V gene encodes CDR1 SGHAT and CDR2 FQNNGV.

This chain connects TRBV18 to TRBJ1-2, with D hard to call. CDR1 is KGHSH, CDR2 LQKENI, per germline. This CDR3 has 16 amino acids. V was shortened by 2 bases and J by 1 base, with 14 bases between the two germline ends. For the CDR3, the DNA is TGTGCCAGCTCACCAATGCACAGCTCCTATAACTATGGCTACACCTTC. It translates to CASSPMHSSYNYGYTF. The full variable domain, its missing parts supplied by reference TRBV18 and TRBJ1-2, is NAGVMQNPRHLVRRRGQEARLRCSPMKGHSHVYWYRQLPEEGLKFMVYLQKENIIDESGMPKERFSAEFPKEGPSILRIQQVVRGDSAAYFCASSPMHSSYNYGYTFGSGTRLTVV.

The chain links TRBV5-1 to TRBJ2-2, with 7 bases lining up with TRBD1. The J segment lost 0 bases and the V segment lost 4 bases, leaving 6 bases of the junction unmatched. The CDR3 extends over 16 amino acids. Germline lookup yields CDR1 SGHRS and CDR2 YFSETQ. The CDR3: CASSPSDRANTGELFF. DNA of the CDR3: TGCGCCAGCAGCCCGAGCGACAGGGCGAACACCGGGGAGCTGTTTTTT.

The rearrangement joins TRBV15 to TRBJ2-1; 11 bases align to TRBD2. There are 18 residues in the CDR3. CDR1 LNHNV and CDR2 YYDKDF come from the germline V gene (reference sequence). V lost 5 bases and J lost 0; bases outside the gene matches: 9. CDR3 DNA sequence: TGTGCCACCAGCGGGCGAGTAGCGGGAGGGGTCTCCTACAATGAGCAGTTCTTC. It yields the protein CATSGRVAGGVSYNEQFF.

This clone was detected a few times. CDR3 coding DNA: TGCGCCAGCACCAAAGACAGGCAGGCCTCTGGGGCCAACGTCCTGACTTTC. It codes for CASTKDRQASGANVLTF. This chain connects TRBV5-1 to TRBJ2-6; D may be TRBD1 (6 bases). Germline assignment: CDR1 SGHRS and CDR2 YFSETQ. There are 17 residues in the CDR3. Trimming removed 6 bases from V and 0 bases from J, with 16 bases in between.

This chain links TRBV6-6 with TRBJ1-4; 7 bases line up with TRBD1. CDR1 and CDR2 (germline): MNHNY, SVGAGI (reference sequence). V dropped 5 bases and J dropped 7; count of bases not matched to a gene: 10. This CDR3 spans 15 amino acids. The CDR3 loop reads CASSQETGYGEKLFF. CDR3 DNA: TGTGCCAGCAGTCAGGAGACAGGGTATGGTGAAAAACTGTTTTTT.

The V and J genes are TRBV4-2 and TRBJ2-2; 7 bases agree with TRBD1. The CDR3 extends over 15 amino acids. The trim removed 3 bases at V and 5 bases at J, leaving 6 bases unmatched. Germline values: CDR1 LGHNA, CDR2 YNFKEQ. DNA for the CDR3: TGTGCCAGCAGCCACCGACAGGGTGGTACCGGGGAGCTGTTTTTT. Translated, it gives CASSHRQGGTGELFF.

The gene calls are TRBV27 and TRBJ1-2; no reliable D call. The V gene lost 3 bases and the J gene lost 5 bases, with 13 bases spanning the gap. Germline V gives CDR1 MNHEY, CDR2 SMNVEV (reference sequence). CDR3 size: 14 residues. The CDR3 here is CASSLGGYPYGYTF. CDR3 nucleotide sequence: TGTGCCAGCAGTTTGGGAGGGTACCCTTATGGCTACACCTTC.